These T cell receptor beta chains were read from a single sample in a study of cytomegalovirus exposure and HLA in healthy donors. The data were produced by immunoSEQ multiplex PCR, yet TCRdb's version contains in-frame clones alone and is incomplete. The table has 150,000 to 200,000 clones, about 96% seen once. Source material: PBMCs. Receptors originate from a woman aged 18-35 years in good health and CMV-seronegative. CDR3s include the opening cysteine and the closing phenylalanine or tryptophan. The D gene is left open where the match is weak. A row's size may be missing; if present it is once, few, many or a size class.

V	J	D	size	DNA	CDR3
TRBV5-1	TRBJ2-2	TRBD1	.	TGCGCCAGCAGCGCCGGGACAGGATACACCGGGGAGCTGTTTTTT	CASSAGTGYTGELFF
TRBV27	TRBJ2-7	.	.	TGTGCCAGCAGTTACTCGAGCTCCTACGAGCAGTACTTC	CASSYSSSYEQYF
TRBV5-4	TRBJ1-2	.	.	TGTGCCAGCAGCTTCCCGGAGGGCTACACCTTC	CASSFPEGYTF
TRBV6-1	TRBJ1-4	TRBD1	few	TGTGCCAGCAAAAGACAGGGCCCAACTAATGAAAAACTGTTTTTT	CASKRQGPTNEKLFF
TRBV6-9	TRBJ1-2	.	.	TGTGCCAGCAGTTATTCGGAGAGAAAGGACAAAGGTGGCTATGGCTACACCTTC	CASSYSERKDKGGYGYTF
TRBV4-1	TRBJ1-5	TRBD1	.	TGCGCCAGCAGCCCCCGGACAGGGCCCCGAGATAGCAATCAGCCCCAGCATTTT	CASSPRTGPRDSNQPQHF
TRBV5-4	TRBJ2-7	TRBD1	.	TGTGCCAGCAGCTTGGGGTGGACAGGGGCCTACGAGCAGTACTTC	CASSLGWTGAYEQYF
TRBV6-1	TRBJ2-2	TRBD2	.	TGTGCCAGCACACCTACCGCCGGGGGGTCCGGGGAGCTGTTTTTT	CASTPTAGGSGELFF
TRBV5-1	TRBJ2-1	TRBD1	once	TGCGCCAGCAGCGGGTTGACAGGGAGCTCCTACAATGAGCAGTTCTTC	CASSGLTGSSYNEQFF
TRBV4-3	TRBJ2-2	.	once	TGCGCCAGCAGCCAAGATATCTTGGGCAGTATTATGGACACCGGGGAGCTGTTTTTT	CASSQDILGSIMDTGELFF
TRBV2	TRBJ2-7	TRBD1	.	TGTGCCAGCGGGACAGGATTCAACGAGCAGTACTTC	CASGTGFNEQYF
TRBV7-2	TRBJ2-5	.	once	TGTGCCAGCAGCTTACAGGGCGGGGGCGGTGAGACCCAGTACTTC	CASSLQGGGGETQYF
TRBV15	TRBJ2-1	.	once	TGTGCCACCAGCAGAGATCCCCCCGGGAGCTCCTACAATGAGCAGTTCTTC	CATSRDPPGSSYNEQFF
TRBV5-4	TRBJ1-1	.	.	TGTGCCAGCAGCTCACCAGGGAACATGAACACTGAAGCTTTCTTT	CASSSPGNMNTEAFF
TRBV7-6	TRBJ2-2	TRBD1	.	TGTGCCAGCAGCTTGACAGGGGTACTTGCCGGGGAGCTGTTTTTT	CASSLTGVLAGELFF
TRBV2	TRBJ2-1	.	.	TGTGCCAGCAGAACTCAGGGGCGCCTCAATGAGCAGTTCTTC	CASRTQGRLNEQFF
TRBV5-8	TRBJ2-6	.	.	TGTGCCAGCAGCCCTGGGCAGGGAATGTACTCTGGGGCCAACGTCCTGACTTTC	CASSPGQGMYSGANVLTF
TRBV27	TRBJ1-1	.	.	TGTGCCAGCAGTTTATCCGGGGGGCGCGGGAGCACTGAAGCTTTCTTT	CASSLSGGRGSTEAFF
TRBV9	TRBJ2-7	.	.	TGTGCCAGCAGCGTAGAAGGGGCCTGGGTCGAGCAGTACTTC	CASSVEGAWVEQYF
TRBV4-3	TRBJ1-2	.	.	TGCGCCAGCAGCCAAGGAGAGGGGCGGGGTGGCTACACCTTC	CASSQGEGRGGYTF
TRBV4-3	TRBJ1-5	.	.	TGCGCCAGCAGCCATTCCGTTGGGGGCGATCAGCCCCAGCATTTT	CASSHSVGGDQPQHF
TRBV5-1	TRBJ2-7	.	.	TGCGCCAGCAGCTTACGGGGGACGTCCTACGAGCAGTACTTC	CASSLRGTSYEQYF
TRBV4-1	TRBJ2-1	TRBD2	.	TGCGCCAGCAGCCAGTTAAGCGGGGCTAGCTCCTACAATGAGCAGTTCTTC	CASSQLSGASSYNEQFF
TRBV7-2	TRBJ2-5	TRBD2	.	TGTGCCAGCAGCTTAGAGGTAGCGGGGGCCGGGGAGACCCAGTACTTC	CASSLEVAGAGETQYF
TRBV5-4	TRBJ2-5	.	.	TGTGCCAGCAGCTTGGATCCGAACAGGAAAGAGACCCAGTACTTC	CASSLDPNRKETQYF
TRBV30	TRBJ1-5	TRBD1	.	TGTGCCTGGAGCGGGGCAGGGGGCTTGGGTCAGCCCCAGCATTTT	CAWSGAGGLGQPQHF
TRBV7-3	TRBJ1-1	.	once	TGTGCCAGCAGCCCACAGGGTCGGAACACTGAAGCTTTCTTT	CASSPQGRNTEAFF
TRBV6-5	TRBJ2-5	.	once	TGTGCCAGCAGTATCGGCGGGGCCCAAGAGACCCAGTACTTC	CASSIGGAQETQYF
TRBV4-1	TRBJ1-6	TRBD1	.	TGCGCCAGCAACACCGGGACAGGGGATCCCAACCTCCACTTT	CASNTGTGDPNLHF
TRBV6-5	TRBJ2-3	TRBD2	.	TGTGCCAGCAGTTCCCTGGGAGCGGGAAGCACAGATACGCAGTATTTT	CASSSLGAGSTDTQYF
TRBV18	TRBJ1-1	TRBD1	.	TGTGCCAGCTCACCACGGAGGACAGGGACGAACACTGAAGCTTTCTTT	CASSPRRTGTNTEAFF
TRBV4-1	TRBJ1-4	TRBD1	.	TGCGCCAGCAGCCAAAAGACAGGGGGGGAAAAACTGTTTTTT	CASSQKTGGEKLFF
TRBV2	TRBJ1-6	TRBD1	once	TGTGCCAGCAGCGGGCAGGGGGCCTATAATTCACCCCTCCACTTT	CASSGQGAYNSPLHF
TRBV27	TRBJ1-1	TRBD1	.	TGTGCCAGCAGTCGTTACGGGACAGCCTCGGGGAACACTGAAGCTTTCTTT	CASSRYGTASGNTEAFF
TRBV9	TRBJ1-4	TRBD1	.	TGTGCCAGCAGCGCGGACAGGGGACTTGAAAAACTGTTTTTT	CASSADRGLEKLFF
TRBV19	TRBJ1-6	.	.	TGTGCCAGTAGTATCTTAGGGGAATCACCCCTCCACTTT	CASSILGESPLHF
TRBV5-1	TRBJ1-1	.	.	TGCGCCAGCAGCTTGGCCGGTGGGGGGACTGAAGCTTTCTTT	CASSLAGGGTEAFF
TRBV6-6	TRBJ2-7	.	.	TGTGCCAGCAGTTCCCCATTGAGCTCCTACGAGCAGTACTTC	CASSSPLSSYEQYF
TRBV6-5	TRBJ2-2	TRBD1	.	TGTGCCAGCAGTTACTCGATGGGACAGATCACCGGGGAGCTGTTTTTT	CASSYSMGQITGELFF
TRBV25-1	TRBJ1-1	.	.	TGTGCCAGCAGTGAATCAGGGTTCACTGAAGCTTTCTTT	CASSESGFTEAFF
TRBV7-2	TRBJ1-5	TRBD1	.	TGTGCCAGCAGCCAGTCGGGACAGCCTAATCAGCCCCAGCATTTT	CASSQSGQPNQPQHF
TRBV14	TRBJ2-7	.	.	TGTGCCAGCAGCCCCTGGAGGAGCTCCTACGAGCAGTACTTC	CASSPWRSSYEQYF
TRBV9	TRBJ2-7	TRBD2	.	TGTGCCAGCAGCGTACCAAACGAACTAGCGGGGACAGGACACGAGCAGTACTTC	CASSVPNELAGTGHEQYF
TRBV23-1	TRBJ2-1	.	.	TGCGCCAGCAGTCAAGGCCGTCGAGCGCCCAATGAGCAGTTCTTC	CASSQGRRAPNEQFF
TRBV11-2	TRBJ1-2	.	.	TGTGCCAGCAGCTTCGGGGGGGGCTCTGGCTACACCTTC	CASSFGGGSGYTF
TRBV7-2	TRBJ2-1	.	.	TGTGCCAGCAGCTTGCGACATGGTGGCTCCTACAATGAGCAGTTCTTC	CASSLRHGGSYNEQFF
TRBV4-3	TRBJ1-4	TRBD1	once	TGCGCCAGCAGCCAAGCGTTTGGACAGGGGGCTGAAAAACTGTTTTTT	CASSQAFGQGAEKLFF
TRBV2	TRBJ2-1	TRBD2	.	TGTGCCAGCAGGACTAGCGGGGCCAATGAGCAGTTCTTC	CASRTSGANEQFF
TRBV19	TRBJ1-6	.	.	TGTGCCAGTAGTATGGAGGGGCTAGTAAATTCACCCCTCCACTTT	CASSMEGLVNSPLHF
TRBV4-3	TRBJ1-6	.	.	TGCGCCAGCAGCCAAGATTCGGTCCCAACTTCACCCCTCCACTTT	CASSQDSVPTSPLHF
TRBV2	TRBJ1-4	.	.	TGTGCCAGCAGTCGGAGGGTCTCAACTACTAATGAAAAACTGTTTTTT	CASSRRVSTTNEKLFF
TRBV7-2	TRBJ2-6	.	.	TGTGCCAGCAGCTTAGAGGAGGTGACGGGGGCCAACGTCCTGACTTTC	CASSLEEVTGANVLTF
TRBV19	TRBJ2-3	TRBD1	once	TGTGCCAGTAGTAAAAACAGGGGGCAGGGCACAGATACGCAGTATTTT	CASSKNRGQGTDTQYF
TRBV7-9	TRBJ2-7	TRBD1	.	TGTGCCAGCAGTTCACCGGGACAGACCTACGAGCAGTACTTC	CASSSPGQTYEQYF
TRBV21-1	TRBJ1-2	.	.	TGTGCCAGCAGCAAAGTCGACAGCTATAACTATGGCTACACCTTC	CASSKVDSYNYGYTF